The clone carrying this TCR beta chain was counted many times. Its cognate antigen is unknown. Molecular barcoded adaptors covering alpha/delta and beta/gamma chains were used on roughly 400 ng RNA. One entry per CDR3 protein, called by TCRdb with MiXCR from the reads. The top ten hold 11% of the sample, which has 50,000 to 65,000 distinct CDR3 sequences, 15% to 20% seen once. The CDR3 loop spans 16 amino acids. Germline V gives CDR1 MDHEN, CDR2 SYDVKM. The junction had 6 bases not matched to a gene; V was cut back by 5 bases and J by 1 base. The record originates from a study of read filtering for tumor transcriptome and immune sequencing. The study's findings and limits: Single-read clonotypes: about 81.9% of IR-seq clonotypes (approximately 3.7% of reads), about 75% of RNA-seq clonotypes (roughly 49% of reads). IR-seq captured clonotypes deeper and more reliably than RNA-seq.

This receptor was obtained from a donor over 35 with multiple myeloma. What was sequenced was a population of CD138-negative cells sorted from bone marrow. The J gene is TRBJ2-2, the V gene TRBV28; TRBD2 aligns across 8 bases. CDR3 loop: CASSRWTSRNTGELFF. CDR3 bases: TGTGCCAGCAGTCGATGGACTAGCAGGAACACCGGGGAGCTGTTTTTT.